This T cell receptor (beta chain) was captured in a study of identical twins. General study points: With beta out-of-frame sequences, excess sharing by twins was weaker.

cDNA carried unique molecular identifiers, and a universal primer site was added by template switching. TCRdb passed the 5' RACE reads through MiXCR, listing each CDR3 protein once. Among some 500,000 distinct CDR3 sequences listed, 14% were seen once. Comments on this clonotype: The antigen is undetermined.

These data are also associated with another study on yellow fever vaccine responses in identical twins.

The sequenced sample consisted of CD4+ T cells sorted from blood. The sequence was collected from a woman under 30 in good health.

CDR3 sequence reads: CASSSGTGATDTQYF. DNA for the CDR3: TGTGCCAGCAGCTCGGGGACAGGGGCCACAGATACGCAGTATTTT. This chain connects TRBV7-9 to TRBJ2-3, with 10 bases identical to TRBD1. V shed 4 bases, J shed 2 bases, and the junction held 3 bases outside the gene matches. Germline V gives CDR1 SEHNR, CDR2 FQNEAQ (reference sequence). The CDR3 runs to 15 residues.